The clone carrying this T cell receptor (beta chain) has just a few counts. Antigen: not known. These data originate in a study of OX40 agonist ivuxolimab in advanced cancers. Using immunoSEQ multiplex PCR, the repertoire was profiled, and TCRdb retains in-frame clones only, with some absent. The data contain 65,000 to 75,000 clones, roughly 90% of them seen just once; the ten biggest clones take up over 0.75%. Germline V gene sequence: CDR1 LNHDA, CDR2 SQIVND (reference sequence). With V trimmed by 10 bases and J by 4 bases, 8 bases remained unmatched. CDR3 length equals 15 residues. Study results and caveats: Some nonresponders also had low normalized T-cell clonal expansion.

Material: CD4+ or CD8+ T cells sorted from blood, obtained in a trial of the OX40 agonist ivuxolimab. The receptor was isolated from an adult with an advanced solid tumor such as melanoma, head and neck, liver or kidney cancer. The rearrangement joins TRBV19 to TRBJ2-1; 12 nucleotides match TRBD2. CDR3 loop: CATSRTSGTYNEQFF. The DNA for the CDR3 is TGTGCCACGTCCCGGACTAGCGGGACTTACAATGAGCAGTTCTTC.